The 29 T cell receptor beta chains reported below all come from one sample, sequenced in a study of T cells in Graves' hyperthyroidism and ophthalmopathy. From RNA transcripts, TCR beta CDR3 regions were amplified. First-round RT-PCR with HTBI primers amplified the TCR CDR3 region. TCRdb independently ran MiXCR on the multiplex PCR reads; one entry per CDR3 protein. This table holds roughly 750,000 distinct CDR3 sequences, about a sixth found once. The sample consisted of blood. The receptors were gathered from a young man with Graves' hyperthyroidism.

This rearrangement joins TRBV29-1 to TRBJ2-5; 9 bases map to TRBD2. V shed 4 bases and J 5 bases; nucleotides not matched to a gene: 8. CDR3 length: 14 residues. CDR1 SQVTM and CDR2 ANQGSEA come from the germline V gene. This CDR3 reads CSVGGSGSRETQYF. CDR3 sequence (DNA): TGCAGCGTTGGGGGTAGCGGGAGTCGGGAGACCCAGTACTTC.

The V call is TRBV2, the J call TRBJ1-4; D might be TRBD1 (6 bases). Trimming pared 2 bases from V and 8 bases from J, leaving 12 bases between. CDR1 is SNHLY and CDR2 is FYNNEI in the germline V gene. The CDR3 contains 14 residues. The CDR3 nucleotides are TGTGCCAGCAGTGAATGGGCACAGGGAGAAAAACTGTTTTTT. Its protein is CASSEWAQGEKLFF.

The chain combines TRBV2 with TRBJ2-2, with a possible D match to TRBD1 (6 bases). Looked up from germline, CDR1 is SNHLY and CDR2 is FYNNEI. The germline V and J ends were trimmed by 4 bases and 1 base, with 16 bases remaining between them. This CDR3 comprises 17 residues. This CDR3 reads CASSGGGSDKNTGELFF. The CDR3 DNA reads as TGTGCCAGCAGTGGAGGGGGATCGGACAAGAACACCGGGGAGCTGTTTTTT.

At least ten counts were recorded for this clonotype. The chain employs TRBV2 and TRBJ1-6; 7 bases are shared with TRBD1. In germline, CDR1 is SNHLY, CDR2 FYNNEI. The CDR3 sequence is 17 residues long. J gave up 0 bases and V 5 bases, and 7 bases lay outside the gene matches. CDR3: CASSLGQLSSYNSPLHF. Here the CDR3 DNA reads TGTGCCAGCAGTTTGGGACAGCTAAGCTCCTATAATTCACCCCTCCACTTT. Full variable domain (remainder filled in from reference TRBV2 and TRBJ1-6): EPEVTQTPSHQVTQMGQEVILRCVPISNHLYFYWYRQILGQKVEFLVSFYNNEISEKSEIFDDQFSVERPDGSNFTLKIRSTKLEDSAMYFCASSLGQLSSYNSPLHFGNGTRLTVT.

In its sample, this clonotype was seen many times. The rearrangement links TRBV25-1 to TRBJ1-2; D is uncertain. Germline CDR1 and CDR2: MGHDK and SYGVNS. The V end was cut by 1 base, the J end by 6 bases, with 15 bases between. The CDR3 is 15 residues long. Written as DNA, the CDR3 is TGTGCCAGCAGTGAATCTTCAGATTGGGAAGATGGCTACACCTTC. Its protein is CASSESSDWEDGYTF.

The sample holds many counts of this clonotype. The chain carries TRBV18 and TRBJ2-3; maybe TRBD2 (5 bases). The CDR3 covers 18 residues. Germline V CDR1 and CDR2: KGHSH, LQKENI. Trimming took 0 bases from V and 6 from J, leaving 22 bases between them. CDR3 sequence: CASSPPLARATVADTQYF. CDR3 coding DNA: TGTGCCAGCTCACCACCGCTAGCTAGGGCTACTGTAGCGGATACGCAGTATTTT.

This clonotype was seen many times. The chain combines TRBV12-3 or TRBV12-4 with TRBJ2-5, with D perhaps matching TRBD2 (5 bases). V was cut by 3 bases and J by 5 bases, with 13 bases left in between. This CDR3 has 14 residues. This CDR3 reads CASSFDNSGETQYF. In DNA form, the CDR3 reads TGTGCCAGCAGTTTCGACAATTCGGGGGAGACCCAGTACTTC.

At least ten counts were recorded for this clonotype. One junction end does not reproduce the germline sequence, and a read error may be involved. The V and J genes are TRBV28 and TRBJ2-5; the D is unclear. The CDR3 sequence is 12 residues long. Germline CDR1 MDHEN, CDR2 SYDVKM. The CDR3 protein is CASSATPTPLDF. CDR3 bases: TGTGCCAGCAGTGCCACACCGACCCCGCTGGACTTC.

The CDR3 nucleotides are TGTGCCAGTAGTCTTGGACGAGAACTCATAAATGAGCAGTTCTTC. Amino acid sequence: CASSLGRELINEQFF. The chain carries TRBV19 and TRBJ2-1; D unresolved. Looked up from germline, CDR1 is LNHDA and CDR2 is SQIVND (reference sequence). The CDR3 sequence is 15 residues long. V lost 5 bases and J 7 bases, leaving 18 bases between the germline ends. Together with reference TRBV19 and TRBJ2-1, the CDR3 gives the full variable domain: DGGITQSPKYLFRKEGQNVTLSCEQNLNHDAMYWYRQDPGQGLRLIYYSQIVNDFQKGDIAEGYSVSREKKESFPLTVTSAQKNPTAFYLCASSLGRELINEQFFGPGTRLTVL.

The V call is TRBV5-1, the J call TRBJ2-2; 10 nucleotides line up with TRBD2. Trimming removed 0 bases from V and 6 bases from J; junction bases left unmatched: 5. This CDR3 spans 16 amino acids. The germline gives CDR1 SGHRS, CDR2 YFSETQ. The chain's CDR3 is CASSLDLAGVSGELFF. The CDR3 nucleotides are TGCGCCAGCAGCTTGGATCTAGCGGGAGTTTCCGGGGAGCTGTTTTTT.

The chain employs TRBV5-4 and TRBJ2-1; 9 bases are a match to TRBD2. The germline gives CDR1 SGHNT, CDR2 YYREEE (reference sequence). V trimming: 2 bases; J trimming: 8 bases; junction bases outside the gene matches: 11. The CDR3 extends over 16 amino acids. DNA for the CDR3: TGTGCCAGCAGCTTCCTAGCGGGACTTGGAGGGGATGAGCAGTTCTTC. Translated: CASSFLAGLGGDEQFF. The full variable domain, rest sourced from reference TRBV5-4 and TRBJ2-1, is ETGVTQSPTHLIKTRGQQVTLRCSSQSGHNTVSWYQQALGQGPQFIFQYYREEENGRGNFPPRFSGLQFPNYSSELNVNALELDDSALYLCASSFLAGLGGDEQFFGPGTRLTVL.

This clonotype appeared a few times. The chain links TRBV4-1 to TRBJ2-7; the match to TRBD1 covers 9 bases. V was clipped by 3 bases and J by 3 bases; unmatched bases: 6. There are 15 residues in the CDR3. Germline values: CDR1 MGHRA, CDR2 YSYEKL. CDR3 amino acids: CASSHSGQGFYEQYF. The CDR3 DNA reads as TGCGCCAGCAGCCACTCGGGACAGGGCTTCTACGAGCAGTACTTC.

Note on this clonotype: One junction end does not reproduce the germline sequence, and a read error may be involved. This rearrangement joins TRBV28 to TRBJ1-2; no firm D call. This CDR3 spans 12 amino acids. Germline-derived CDR1 and CDR2 are MDHEN and SYDVKM. Here the CDR3 reads CASSLTDYGHTF. The CDR3 DNA is TGTGCCAGCAGCCTTACAGACTATGGCCACACCTTC.

The table lists this clonotype with many counts. This sequence joins TRBV7-2 and TRBJ2-3; D not resolved. From germline, CDR1 is SGHTA and CDR2 FQGNSA. Deletions cut 5 bases from V and 2 bases from J, with 14 bases between. The CDR3 length is 15 residues. In DNA form, the CDR3 reads TGTGCCAGCAGCGCCGGAAGGTACTCCACAGATACGCAGTATTTT. This codes for CASSAGRYSTDTQYF.

In regard to this clonotype: One end of the junction varies from germline; a read error may be responsible. The chain joins TRBV9 to TRBJ2-1; D is unclear. The germline gives CDR1 SGDLS, CDR2 YYNGEE. There are 13 residues in the CDR3. The CDR3 reads CASSAQAYNEQFF. The DNA for the CDR3 is TGTGCCAGCAGCGCTCAGGCCTATAATGAGCAGTTCTTC. The variable domain in full, completed from reference TRBV9 and TRBJ2-1, reads DSGVTQTPKHLITATGQRVTLRCSPRSGDLSVYWYQQSLDQGLQFLIQYYNGEERAKGNILERFSAQQFPDLHSELNLSSLELGDSALYFCASSAQAYNEQFFGPGTRLTVL.

The gene calls are TRBV3-2 and TRBJ1-1. TRBV3-2 is described as a pseudogene. This CDR3 spans 12 amino acids. CDR3 DNA: TGTGCCAGCAGTTCCACCGACACTGAAGCTTTCTTT. Its translation is CASSSTDTEAFF.

This clonotype has ten or more counts. This chain uses TRBV12-3 or TRBV12-4 with TRBJ1-6, with a tentative D call TRBD1 (5 bases). The CDR3 has 15 amino acids. Trimming took 7 bases from V and 7 from J, leaving 17 bases between them. CDR3 region: CASTFSGTGNSPLHF. In nucleotides, the CDR3 is TGTGCCAGCACCTTCTCCGGGACGGGAAATTCACCCCTCCACTTT.

This rearrangement joins TRBV3-1 to TRBJ1-2; tentatively, D is TRBD1 (5 bases). The V and J ends lost 10 bases and 3 bases respectively, with 12 bases between them. The CDR3 consists of 12 residues. The germline CDR1 and CDR2 sequences are LGHDT and YNNKEL (reference sequence). CDR3 nucleotide sequence: TGTGCCACCGGACGGGGGGACTATGGCTACACCTTC. This translates into CATGRGDYGYTF. Complete variable domain (other parts from reference TRBV3-1 and TRBJ1-2): DTAVSQTPKYLVTQMGNDKSIKCEQNLGHDTMYWYKQDSKKFLKIMFSYNNKELIINETVPNRFSPKSPDKAHLNLHINSLELGDSAVYFCATGRGDYGYTFGSGTRLTVV.

This clonotype was seen many times. The chain joins TRBV27 to TRBJ1-5; 10 nucleotides match TRBD1. Germline trimming cut 5 bases from V and 2 bases from J; bases unmatched to any gene: 3. The CDR3 length is 15 residues. CDR1 is MNHEY and CDR2 is SMNVEV in the germline V gene (reference sequence). As DNA, the CDR3 is TGTGCCAGCAGTGCCGGGACAGGGGGCAATCAGCCCCAGCATTTT. It encodes CASSAGTGGNQPQHF.

The chain has TRBV20-1 and TRBJ2-3; 9 nucleotides match TRBD2. With V trimmed by 7 bases and J by 6 bases, 8 bases remained unmatched. This CDR3 is 13 amino acids long. Per the germline V gene, CDR1 is DFQATT and CDR2 is SNEGSKA (reference sequence). This CDR3 is CSVTSGDTDTQYF. The CDR3 coding sequence is TGCAGTGTGACTAGCGGCGATACGGATACGCAGTATTTT.

V and J are TRBV28 and TRBJ2-5; 11 nucleotides agree with TRBD2. From germline, CDR1 is MDHEN and CDR2 SYDVKM. This CDR3 has 18 residues. V was clipped by 4 bases and J by 4 bases; unmatched bases: 14. The CDR3 DNA follows: TGTGCCAGCAGTTCACCCATCACTAGCGGGAGAGGGGGAGAGACCCAGTACTTC. It yields the protein CASSSPITSGRGGETQYF.

The chain is built from TRBV28 and TRBJ2-5; 8 bases are shared with TRBD2. The CDR3 sequence is 15 residues long. The J segment lost 3 bases and the V segment lost 6 bases, leaving 9 bases of the junction unmatched. CDR1 is MDHEN, CDR2 SYDVKM, per germline. The CDR3 loop is CASSLLAGYEETQYF. The CDR3 region has the DNA TGTGCCAGCAGCCTTCTAGCGGGTTACGAAGAGACCCAGTACTTC.

V usage is TRBV12-3 or TRBV12-4 and J usage is TRBJ2-1; no clear D. V lost 7 bases to trimming and J lost 0 bases, with 10 bases between them. This CDR3 region has 14 residues. In DNA, the CDR3 is TGTGCCAGCATTCCGGGCAGCTCCTACAATGAGCAGTTCTTC. Its translation: CASIPGSSYNEQFF.

The rearrangement links TRBV29-1 to TRBJ1-1; D gene unclear. The CDR3 has 12 residues. From germline, CDR1 is SQVTM and CDR2 ANQGSEA. With 6 bases removed from V and 1 base from J, the gap between germline ends came to 9 bases. CDR3 loop: CSVARKNTEAFF. In DNA, the CDR3 is TGCAGCGTCGCCCGAAAGAACACTGAAGCTTTCTTT.

This clonotype was recorded at least ten times. The J gene is TRBJ2-3, the V gene TRBV7-8, with TRBD2 matching over 7 bases. CDR1 SGHVS and CDR2 FQNEAQ come from the germline V gene. J lost 0 bases, V lost 5 bases, and 5 bases had no gene match. The CDR3 is made up of 15 amino acids. This chain's CDR3 is CASSGSGTSTDTQYF. The CDR3 region has the DNA TGTGCCAGCAGCGGGAGCGGGACTAGCACAGATACGCAGTATTTT.

This clonotype was observed many times. The rearrangement uses TRBV11-3 and TRBJ2-3; D may be TRBD1 or TRBD2 (6 bases each). The CDR3 covers 14 residues. CDR1 SGHNT and CDR2 YENEEA come from the germline V gene. V was pared by 5 bases and J by 4 bases, with 13 bases between. The CDR3 DNA is TGTGCCAGCAGCCGAGGGGGGATTTCAGATACGCAGTATTTT. This gives the protein CASSRGGISDTQYF.

This clonotype was detected many times. The V call is TRBV12-3 or TRBV12-4, the J call TRBJ2-5; D call uncertain. V dropped 4 bases and J dropped 1 base, with 13 bases sitting between them. There are 15 residues in the CDR3. CDR3 sequence reads: CASSYARASQETQYF. In DNA form, the CDR3 reads TGTGCCAGCAGTTACGCCCGGGCTAGCCAAGAGACCCAGTACTTC.

This clonotype came up many times. The CDR3 here is CASSTRGGQSSYNEQFF. Here the CDR3 DNA reads TGTGCCAGCAGCACCCGGGGAGGGCAGAGCTCCTACAATGAGCAGTTCTTC. V gene TRBV28 combines with J gene TRBJ2-1; 7 bases agree with TRBD2. Germline V gives CDR1 MDHEN, CDR2 SYDVKM. The CDR3 spans 17 residues. V gave up 6 bases and J gave up 0 bases; unmatched junction bases: 11.

The chain combines TRBV20-1 with TRBJ2-1, with no clear D. The CDR3 contains 13 residues. Deletions cut 8 bases from V and 0 bases from J, with 11 bases between. Germline V gene lookup returns CDR1 DFQATT and CDR2 SNEGSKA (reference sequence). The chain's CDR3 is CSSVEYSYNEQFF. The CDR3 region has the DNA TGCAGTTCGGTGGAGTACTCCTACAATGAGCAGTTCTTC.